Listed below are T cell receptor beta chains from one sample, sequenced in a study of CD8 T cells in ankylosing spondylitis. TCRdb re-analysed the 5' RACE reads in MiXCR, keeping a single row per CDR3 protein. Counted here are 300,000 to 400,000 distinct CDR3 sequences, 14% to 15% occurring once; the ten biggest clones make up approximately 1%. Source material: blood, either unsorted or a sorted T cell fraction (not recorded which). The receptors were gathered from a male donor with ankylosing spondylitis or in good health (not recorded which). Each CDR3 is given with its conserved first and last residue. The D gene is left open where the match is weak. Where a row states a size, it is once, few, many or the class of an expanded clone; other rows omit it.

D | size | J | V | DNA | CDR3
NA | NA | TRBJ2-1 | TRBV25-1 | TGTGCCAGCAGTGAATATCTTACTGGACACAATGAGCAGTTCTTC | CASSEYLTGHNEQFF
TRBD1 | NA | TRBJ2-7 | TRBV13 | TGTGCCAGCAGCCTGGGACAGGGGGCCAAAGAGCAGTACTTC | CASSLGQGAKEQYF
TRBD2 | few | TRBJ2-3 | TRBV12-3/TRBV12-4 | TGTGCCAGCACCCCCTTCAGCGGGGGTAGCACAGATACGCAGTATTTT | CASTPFSGGSTDTQYF
NA | many | TRBJ1-5 | TRBV27 | TGTGCCAGCAGCCTAGAGGGCAGGTACAATCAGCCCCAGCATTTT | CASSLEGRYNQPQHF
NA | many | TRBJ2-6 | TRBV10-3 | TGTGCCATCAGCCCCCGATACCCCAACGTCCTGACTTTC | CAISPRYPNVLTF
NA | many | TRBJ1-1 | TRBV29-1 | TGCAGCCTAGGGGGGTCCACTGAAGCTTTCTTT | CSLGGSTEAFF
NA | NA | TRBJ2-3 | TRBV20-1 | TGCAGTGCTAGAGCCGACTTGACAGATACGCAGTATTTT | CSARADLTDTQYF
TRBD1 | few | TRBJ1-5 | TRBV29-1 | TGCAGCGTCCGACAGGGAAGGGAGCCCCAGCATTTT | CSVRQGREPQHF
NA | few | TRBJ2-7 | TRBV12-3/TRBV12-4 | TGTGCCAGCAGTTTAGGAGGCTCCAGCTCCTACGAGCAGTACTTC | CASSLGGSSSYEQYF
NA | few | TRBJ2-3 | TRBV5-5 | TGTGCCAGCAGCTTGTGGGGGAGCAGTACGCAGTATTTT | CASSLWGSSTQYF
NA | NA | TRBJ1-4 | TRBV20-1 | TGCAGTGTACGGGGGGAAGAAAAACTGTTTTTT | CSVRGEEKLFF
NA | many | TRBJ1-2 | TRBV7-9 | TGTGCCAGCAGCTTAGTAAACTATGGCTACACCTTC | CASSLVNYGYTF
TRBD2 | NA | TRBJ2-3 | TRBV3-1 | TGTGCCAGCAGCCAACTAGCGGGAGGGCCTAAAGATACGCAGTATTTT | CASSQLAGGPKDTQYF
NA | few | TRBJ2-3 | TRBV12-3/TRBV12-4 | TGTGCCAGCGGTCTAGAAGTAAATACGCAGTATTTT | CASGLEVNTQYF
NA | NA | TRBJ2-2 | TRBV20-1 | TGCAGTGCTAGAGATTTGCGTACCGGGGAGCTGTTTTTT | CSARDLRTGELFF
NA | few | TRBJ2-1 | TRBV11-1 | TGTGCCAGCAGCTTAGAGTTGAATGAGCAGTTCTTC | CASSLELNEQFF
NA | few | TRBJ1-1 | TRBV29-1 | TGCAGCGTTGGAGCCGGGGGAGAAGCTTTCTTT | CSVGAGGEAFF
NA | few | TRBJ1-1 | TRBV10-3 | TGTGCCATCAGTGAGGGACTCGGGAACACTGAAGCTTTCTTT | CAISEGLGNTEAFF
NA | few | TRBJ2-2 | TRBV5-6 | TGTGCCAGCAGCGGGCGGGCCGGGGAGCTGTTTTTT | CASSGRAGELFF
NA | few | TRBJ1-2 | TRBV5-1 | TGCGCCAGCAGCTCTACCCCTGGGGACTATGGCTACACCTTC | CASSSTPGDYGYTF
TRBD1 | NA | TRBJ1-2 | TRBV12-5 | TGTGCTAGTGGTGACAGGGGGCGGTATGATGGCTACACCTTC | CASGDRGRYDGYTF
NA | NA | TRBJ2-7 | TRBV3-1 | TGTGCCAGCAGATCAAGAGGGGGAGGCGAGCAGTACTTC | CASRSRGGGEQYF
NA | few | TRBJ1-1 | TRBV9 | TGTGCCAGCAGCAAAGCGGGGGAGTTCACTGAAGCTTTCTTT | CASSKAGEFTEAFF